Listed below are T cell receptor beta chains from one sample, sequenced in a study of blood T cell repertoires in COVID-19. The assay was immunoSEQ multiplex PCR, and TCRdb's table has in-frame clones only and misses some. Of hundreds of thousands of clones listed, around four fifths are singletons. What was sequenced was peripheral blood. These receptors all stem from a woman in her forties with active or convalescent COVID-19. Both conserved end residues are part of each CDR3. The D gene is left open where the match is weak.

cdr3_length	v_call	j_call	d_call	cdr3_aa
16	TRBV7-8	TRBJ2-3	TRBD1	CASSDPRDRVTDTQYF
13	TRBV7-9	TRBJ2-3	-	CASSLGRGDTQYF
13	TRBV2	TRBJ1-3	-	CASIAGSGNTIYF
12	TRBV24-1	TRBJ2-5	-	CATSDFGETQYF
15	TRBV6-1	TRBJ1-1	-	CASSEVRARGTEAFF
13	TRBV27	TRBJ1-2	TRBD1	CASSRDRVNGYTF
15	TRBV6-1	TRBJ1-2	-	CASSEAAWGGYGYTF
15	TRBV24-1	TRBJ1-2	-	CATSDPAGANYGYTF
19	TRBV27	TRBJ1-3	TRBD1	CASTNLWSDRGLGGNTIYF
15	TRBV5-4	TRBJ2-3	TRBD2	CSLGAGGGLTDTQYF
14	TRBV7-9	TRBJ1-1	TRBD1	CASSVRGRRTEAFF
13	TRBV19	TRBJ1-2	TRBD1	CASRSTGVEGYTF
14	TRBV18	TRBJ1-1	TRBD1	CASLPGQGNTEAFF
16	TRBV7-8	TRBJ1-2	-	CASSLVPSGPVYGYTF
21	TRBV3-1/TRBV3-2	TRBJ2-1	TRBD2	CASSQDQIGRAHGGAIYEQFF
16	TRBV11-2	TRBJ2-7	-	CASSRRLQGSSYEQYF
12	TRBV19	TRBJ1-3	-	CASSPTGNTIYF
17	TRBV20-1	TRBJ2-1	TRBD2	CSASRGLAVNSYNEQFF
14	TRBV6-6	TRBJ1-1	-	CASSYSDMNTEAFF
16	TRBV5-1	TRBJ2-3	TRBD2	CASSLGLAGDADTQYF
12	TRBV5-6	TRBJ1-2	-	CASTVRGGGYTF
14	TRBV30	TRBJ1-5	TRBD1	CAWSPTGGNQPQHF
14	TRBV6-5	TRBJ2-5	-	CASSWASVSQTQYF
14	TRBV11-2	TRBJ1-2	-	CASSLGGGGYGYTF
14	TRBV4-1	TRBJ2-7	-	CASSHRTGEYEQYF
16	TRBV29-1	TRBJ2-1	TRBD1	CSVAGLPGQGVNEQFF
16	TRBV6-5	TRBJ2-1	TRBD2	CASSYSYGGSYNEQFF
16	TRBV9	TRBJ2-5	TRBD2	CASSVGWLAGGETQYF
14	TRBV7-2	TRBJ2-7	TRBD2	CASSVLAGVYEQYF
14	TRBV3-1/TRBV3-2	TRBJ1-2	-	CASSQDRSQGIYTF
13	TRBV7-7	TRBJ1-2	-	CASSPGWNYGYTF
14	TRBV11-2	TRBJ2-1	TRBD1	CASSLGGGTNEQFF
14	TRBV5-4	TRBJ1-2	-	CASSFPGMFYGYTF
16	TRBV6-1	TRBJ1-6	-	CASSALLGYGNSPLHF
14	TRBV11-2	TRBJ2-7	-	CASSLDASAYEQYF
16	TRBV5-1	TRBJ1-1	-	CASSSGVRLMNTEAFF
15	TRBV30	TRBJ1-2	TRBD1	CAWSRPDRDFYGYTF
14	TRBV4-3	TRBJ1-4	TRBD1	CASSQEGGLEKLFF
13	TRBV4-3	TRBJ2-2	TRBD1	CASSRDRVGELFF
13	TRBV29-1	TRBJ2-3	-	CSVDPGDTDTQYF
13	TRBV6-5	TRBJ2-7	-	CASSRAGAYEQYF
14	TRBV6-5	TRBJ1-5	-	CASTEVSSNQPQHF
12	TRBV11-1	TRBJ1-1	-	CASSFRNTEAFF
14	TRBV12-5	TRBJ1-2	-	CASGLSHRNYGYTF
13	TRBV15	TRBJ2-4	-	CATSTLAKNIQYF
13	TRBV27	TRBJ2-7	TRBD1	CASSLTGAGEQYF
14	TRBV7-8	TRBJ2-1	TRBD2	CASSWGLASNEQFF